This is a list of T cell receptor beta chains from one sample in a study of blood T cells in healthy people across ages. One entry per CDR3 protein results from TCRdb running MiXCR on the 5' RACE reads. Of roughly 1.7 million distinct CDR3 sequences in the sample, roughly 30% were seen once. The sample comprised blood. The source of these receptors is a woman aged 30 to 39 in good health. Both conserved end residues are part of each CDR3. The D gene is left open where the match is weak. Part of the rows lack a size; the others show once, few, many or a class for expanded clones.

few,TRBV9,TRBJ2-4,.,TGTGCCAGCAGCCCTTGGGACTCCCCCTCTCTCGGGGAGCAGTACTTC,CASSPWDSPSLGEQYF
.,TRBV28,TRBJ1-2,TRBD1,TGTGCCAGCAGTCAGGGGGCGATAGGCCACACCTTC,CASSQGAIGHTF
few,TRBV28,TRBJ2-7,.,TGTGCCAGCAGTTCGTTGGGGCTGGGACCGAACTACGAGCAGTACTTC,CASSSLGLGPNYEQYF
many,TRBV10-3,TRBJ2-7,TRBD2,TGTGCCATCAGGAAAGGACTAGCGGGGTCCTACGAGCAGTACTTC,CAIRKGLAGSYEQYF
many,TRBV7-3,TRBJ2-3,.,TGTGCCAGCAGCTTAGGGAACTCGGGCCCAGATACGCAGTATTTT,CASSLGNSGPDTQYF
few,TRBV5-1,TRBJ2-7,TRBD2,TGCGCCAGCAGCTTAAGGACTAGCGGGGGACAAGCCTACGAGCAGTACTTC,CASSLRTSGGQAYEQYF
.,TRBV24-1,TRBJ2-1,TRBD2,TGTGCCACCAGTGGCCGACTAGCGGGAGGGGGAAATGAGCAGTTCTTC,CATSGRLAGGGNEQFF
many,TRBV4-1,TRBJ2-7,TRBD2,TGCGCCAGCAGCCCCCACCGACTAGCGGGAGCCTCCTACGAGCAGTACTTC,CASSPHRLAGASYEQYF
.,TRBV7-6,TRBJ1-1,TRBD1,TGTGCCAGCAGCGCTCCAGGGGGGATGAGCACTGAAGCTTTCTTT,CASSAPGGMSTEAFF
few,TRBV12-3/TRBV12-4,TRBJ2-4,TRBD2,TGTGCCAGCAGTTGGGGACTAGCGGGAGGGTCGCAGGACATTCAGTACTTC,CASSWGLAGGSQDIQYF
few,TRBV20-1,TRBJ2-1,TRBD2,TGCAGTGCTAGCGGCTCGCTAGCGGGAGGGAGATACAATGAGCAGTTCTTC,CSASGSLAGGRYNEQFF
.,TRBV21-1,TRBJ2-7,.,TGTGCCAGCAGCAAACGGGACAATCTCTCCTACGAGCAGTACTTC,CASSKRDNLSYEQYF
few,TRBV29-1,TRBJ1-1,.,TGCAGCGTTGGGACGTGGGGCACTGAAGCTTTCTTT,CSVGTWGTEAFF
.,TRBV7-2,TRBJ1-5,.,TGTGCCAGCAGCAACAGGGTATCGGATCAGCCCCAGCATTTT,CASSNRVSDQPQHF
many,TRBV20-1,TRBJ2-1,TRBD2,TGCAGTGCTAGAGGGGCTAGCGGGTACAATGAGCAGTTCTTC,CSARGASGYNEQFF
.,TRBV24-1,TRBJ2-1,.,TGTGCCACCAGTGAACTGGACAATGAGCAGTTCTTC,CATSELDNEQFF
.,TRBV30,TRBJ1-5,.,TGTGCCTGGAGGCTAGGGGCAAGTCAGCCCCAGCATTTT,CAWRLGASQPQHF
.,TRBV3-1,TRBJ2-7,.,TGTGCCAGCAGCCCCTTCGGGGCAGACTACGAGCAGTACTTC,CASSPFGADYEQYF
many,TRBV20-1,TRBJ2-5,TRBD2,TGCAGTGCTAGCGGGGGGGCCCACGAGACCCAGTACTTC,CSASGGAHETQYF
few,TRBV27,TRBJ2-7,TRBD1,TGTGCCAGCAGTTCCTCCGGGACAGGGGGGTCCGAGCAGTACTTC,CASSSSGTGGSEQYF
.,TRBV6-1,TRBJ1-2,.,TGTGCCAGCCGTGGGCCAGGGCATGGCTACACCTTC,CASRGPGHGYTF
few,TRBV5-6,TRBJ2-3,TRBD2,TGTGCCAGCAGCTCACCGGGACTAGCGGGTTATGGTACGCAGTATTTT,CASSSPGLAGYGTQYF
.,TRBV20-1,TRBJ1-1,.,TGCAGTGCTACCTGGGGAGGGGCGTTTGGTGAAGCTTTCTTT,CSATWGGAFGEAFF
.,TRBV5-1,TRBJ2-1,TRBD2,TGCGCCAGCAGCTTGTATCCTAGCGGGAGGGCCGGTGACAATGAGCAGTTCTTC,CASSLYPSGRAGDNEQFF
many,TRBV29-1,TRBJ2-7,TRBD1,TGCAGCGCCTTTGGGGACAGGGACTCCTACGAGCAGTACTTC,CSAFGDRDSYEQYF
.,TRBV11-3,TRBJ2-1,TRBD1,TGTGCCAGCAGCTTAGCCCGACAGGGATCCTACAATGAGCAGTTCTTC,CASSLARQGSYNEQFF
few,TRBV20-1,TRBJ2-3,.,TGCAGTGCTAGTTACTCCCAGCGCACATCTGGTACGCAGTATTTT,CSASYSQRTSGTQYF
many,TRBV28,TRBJ2-3,TRBD2,TGTGCCAGCAGTTTAAGCGGGAGGGCCGCCTCAGATACGCAGTATTTT,CASSLSGRAASDTQYF
.,TRBV4-1,TRBJ2-3,TRBD2,TGCGCCAGCAGCCTAGTTACACTAGCGGATACGCAGTATTTT,CASSLVTLADTQYF
few,TRBV6-2/TRBV6-3,TRBJ2-5,TRBD1,TGTGCCAGCAGTTACACTAGGACAGGGGCTCCTACCCAGTACTTC,CASSYTRTGAPTQYF
few,TRBV11-2,TRBJ2-7,TRBD2,TGTGCCAGCAGCGCCCTCGGGGCGGGGAGGGTTTACGAGCAGTACTTC,CASSALGAGRVYEQYF
many,TRBV29-1,TRBJ1-2,.,TGCAGCGGACTAACAACAACCTCGGGAGATGGCTACACCTTC,CSGLTTTSGDGYTF
few,TRBV6-5,TRBJ2-2,TRBD2,TGTGCCACCTCGCGGGAGAGGAACGGGGAGCTGTTTTTT,CATSRERNGELFF
.,TRBV7-2,TRBJ2-1,TRBD1,TGTGCCAGCAGCTTGCGGGACAGGATAACACTAAACTCCTACAATGAGCAGTTCTTC,CASSLRDRITLNSYNEQFF
.,TRBV20-1,TRBJ2-7,.,TGCAGTGCTCGGCTTCACCGGAACGAGCAGTACTTC,CSARLHRNEQYF
few,TRBV27,TRBJ2-3,TRBD2,TGTGCCAGCAGGCCCGGGACTAGCCCGACGCAGTATTTT,CASRPGTSPTQYF
few,TRBV29-1,TRBJ1-1,.,TGCAGCGTTGACAGGGCTATGAACACTGAAGCTTTCTTT,CSVDRAMNTEAFF